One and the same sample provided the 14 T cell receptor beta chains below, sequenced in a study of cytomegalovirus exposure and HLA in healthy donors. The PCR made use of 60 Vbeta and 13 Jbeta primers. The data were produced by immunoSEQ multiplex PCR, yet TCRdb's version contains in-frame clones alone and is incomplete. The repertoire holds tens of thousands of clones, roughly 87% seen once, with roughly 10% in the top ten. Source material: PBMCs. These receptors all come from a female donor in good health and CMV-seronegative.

The CDR3 protein is CASSRQGSSNEKLFF. The CDR3 coding sequence is TGTGCCAGCAGTCGACAGGGAAGTTCTAATGAAAAACTGTTTTTT. The rearrangement uses TRBV28 and TRBJ1-4, with 7 bases matching TRBD1. Germline CDR1 is MDHEN and CDR2 is SYDVKM. The CDR3 consists of 15 residues. With 5 bases clipped from V and 3 bases from J, the junction kept 6 bases outside the gene matches.

The CDR3 protein is CASRRLAGGFSYEQYF. In nucleotides, the CDR3 is TGTGCCAGCAGGCGACTAGCGGGAGGGTTCTCCTACGAGCAGTACTTC. V usage is TRBV2 and J usage is TRBJ2-7; 14 nucleotides align to TRBD2. Germline CDR1 reads SNHLY; CDR2 reads FYNNEI. The CDR3 extends over 16 amino acids. The V gene end was trimmed by 6 bases and the J gene end by 0 bases; junction bases not matched to a gene: 4.

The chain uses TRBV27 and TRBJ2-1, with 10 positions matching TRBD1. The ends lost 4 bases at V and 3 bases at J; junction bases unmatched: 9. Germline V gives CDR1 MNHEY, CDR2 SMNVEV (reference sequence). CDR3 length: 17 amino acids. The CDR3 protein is CASSSRRDRGFYNEQFF. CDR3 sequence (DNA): TGTGCCAGCAGTTCCCGACGGGACAGGGGATTCTACAATGAGCAGTTCTTC.

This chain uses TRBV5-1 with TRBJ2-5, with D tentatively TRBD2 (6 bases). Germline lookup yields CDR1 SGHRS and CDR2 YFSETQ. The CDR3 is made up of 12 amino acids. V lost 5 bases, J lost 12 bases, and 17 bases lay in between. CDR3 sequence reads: CASRGGSTEKYF. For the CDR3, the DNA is TGCGCCAGCAGGGGGGGTTCGACGGAAAAGTACTTC.

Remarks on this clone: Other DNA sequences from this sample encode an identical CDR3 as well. CDR3 loop: CASSVGPDRAYEQYF. CDR3 DNA sequence: TGTGCCAGCAGCGTAGGGCCGGACAGAGCCTACGAGCAGTACTTC. The gene calls are TRBV9 and TRBJ2-7; D might be TRBD1 (6 bases). The germline V gene encodes CDR1 SGDLS and CDR2 YYNGEE. CDR3 length: 15 residues. Trimming cost V 0 bases and J 2 bases, with 12 bases left between them.

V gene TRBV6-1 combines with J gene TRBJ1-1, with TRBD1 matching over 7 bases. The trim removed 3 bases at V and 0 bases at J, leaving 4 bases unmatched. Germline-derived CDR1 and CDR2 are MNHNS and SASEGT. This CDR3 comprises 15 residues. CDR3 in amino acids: CASSDPGQMNTEAFF. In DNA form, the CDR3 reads TGTGCCAGCAGTGACCCGGGACAGATGAACACTGAAGCTTTCTTT.

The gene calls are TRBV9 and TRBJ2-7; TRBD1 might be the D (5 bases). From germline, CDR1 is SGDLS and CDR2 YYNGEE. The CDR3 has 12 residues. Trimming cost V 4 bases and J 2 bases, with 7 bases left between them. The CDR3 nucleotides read TGTGCCAGCAGCAGGGGAACCTACGAGCAGTACTTC. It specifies CASSRGTYEQYF. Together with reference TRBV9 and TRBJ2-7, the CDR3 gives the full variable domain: DSGVTQTPKHLITATGQRVTLRCSPRSGDLSVYWYQQSLDQGLQFLIQYYNGEERAKGNILERFSAQQFPDLHSELNLSSLELGDSALYFCASSRGTYEQYFGPGTRLTVT.

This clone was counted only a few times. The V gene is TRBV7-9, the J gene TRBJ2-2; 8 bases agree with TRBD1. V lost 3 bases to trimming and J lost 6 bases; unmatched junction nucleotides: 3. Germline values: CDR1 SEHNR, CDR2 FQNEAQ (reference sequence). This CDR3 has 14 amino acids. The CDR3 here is CASSFQGAPGELFF. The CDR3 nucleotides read TGTGCCAGCAGCTTCCAGGGGGCCCCCGGGGAGCTGTTTTTT.

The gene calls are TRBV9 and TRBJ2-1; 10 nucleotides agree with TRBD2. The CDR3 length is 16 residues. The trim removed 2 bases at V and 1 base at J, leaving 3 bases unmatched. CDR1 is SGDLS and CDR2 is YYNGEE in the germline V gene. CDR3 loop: CASSVTAGGSYNEQFF. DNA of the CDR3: TGTGCCAGCAGCGTGACAGCGGGAGGGTCCTACAATGAGCAGTTCTTC.

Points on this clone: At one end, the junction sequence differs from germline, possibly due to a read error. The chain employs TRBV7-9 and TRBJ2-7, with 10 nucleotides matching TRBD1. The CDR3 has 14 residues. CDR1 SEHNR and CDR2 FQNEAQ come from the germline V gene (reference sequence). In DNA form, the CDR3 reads TGTGCCAGCACCTTAGGGACAGGGGTCTACGAGCAGTACTTC. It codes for CASTLGTGVYEQYF.

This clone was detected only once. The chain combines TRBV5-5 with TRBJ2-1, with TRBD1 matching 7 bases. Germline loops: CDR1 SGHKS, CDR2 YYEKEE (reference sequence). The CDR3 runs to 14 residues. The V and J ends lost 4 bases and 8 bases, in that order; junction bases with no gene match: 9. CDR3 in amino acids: CASSIGQALDEQFF. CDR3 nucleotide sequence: TGTGCCAGCAGCATCGGACAGGCTTTGGATGAGCAGTTCTTC. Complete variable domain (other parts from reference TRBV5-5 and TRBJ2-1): DAGVTQSPTHLIKTRGQQVTLRCSPISGHKSVSWYQQVLGQGPQFIFQYYEKEERGRGNFPDRFSARQFPNYSSELNVNALLLGDSALYLCASSIGQALDEQFFGPGTRLTVL.

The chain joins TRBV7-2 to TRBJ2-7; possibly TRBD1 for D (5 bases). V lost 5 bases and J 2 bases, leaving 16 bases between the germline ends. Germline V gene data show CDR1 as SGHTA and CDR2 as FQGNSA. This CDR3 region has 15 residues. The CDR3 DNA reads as TGTGCCAGCAGCATGACCGAGTGGGGCCCCTACGAGCAGTACTTC. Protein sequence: CASSMTEWGPYEQYF.

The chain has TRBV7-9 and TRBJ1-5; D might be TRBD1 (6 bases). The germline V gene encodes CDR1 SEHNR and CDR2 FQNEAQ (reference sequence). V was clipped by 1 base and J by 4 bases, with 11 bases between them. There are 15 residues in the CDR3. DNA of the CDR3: TGTGCCAGCAGCTTAGTAGGGGGGGGAAATCAGCCCCAGCATTTT. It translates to CASSLVGGGNQPQHF.

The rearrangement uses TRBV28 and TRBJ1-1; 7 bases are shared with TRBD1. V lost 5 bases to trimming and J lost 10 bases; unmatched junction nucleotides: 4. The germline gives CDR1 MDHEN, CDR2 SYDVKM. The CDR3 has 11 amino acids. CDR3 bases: TGTGCCAGCAGTCAAGGGGGCGCAGCTTTCTTT. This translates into CASSQGGAAFF.